One TCR beta chain is described in this entry. This specimen belongs to a study of blood T cell repertoires in COVID-19. Study as a whole: COVID-19 samples, acute and convalescent, were from the United States, Italy and Spain. Nucleic acid was either cDNA or gDNA, and it came from T cells, B-cell-depleted T cells, or PBMCs.

Original handling: Nucleated cell number was recorded as an estimate derived from reference gene primer amplification. Libraries were prepared by immunoSEQ multiplex PCR; TCRdb keeps only in-frame clonotypes and omits some of them. The V and J calls and clone size were taken over from that table, and D and trimming were inferred from the DNA. The sample has 200,000 to 250,000 clones; about three quarters are singletons. This receptor was identified in a woman in her 70s with acute or convalescent COVID-19. The source material was peripheral blood.

CDR3 DNA sequence: TGTGCCAGCAGGGTAGCGGGAGGGTATGAGACCCAGTACTTC. Encoded protein: CASRVAGGYETQYF. The chain links TRBV6-5 to TRBJ2-5, with 11 nucleotides matching TRBD2. From germline, CDR1 is MNHEY and CDR2 SVGAGI. V dropped 6 bases and J dropped 5; count of bases not matched to a gene: 5. CDR3 length equals 14 residues.